This T cell receptor (beta chain) derives from a study of OX40 agonist ivuxolimab in advanced cancers. About the study: Patients received intravenous ivuxolimab every 2 weeks at 0.01 to 10 mg/kg.

The data were produced by immunoSEQ multiplex PCR, yet TCRdb's version contains in-frame clones alone and is incomplete. The profile shows tens of thousands of clones, roughly 85% of them singletons. Trimming left V 4 bases short and J 1 base short, with 10 bases between. The length of the CDR3 is 14 residues. CDR1 is SGHAT and CDR2 is FQNNGV in the germline V gene. Autoimmune disease history or systemic immunosuppression excluded patients. This clone was recorded a few times. The chain employs TRBV11-2 and TRBJ1-2; D is unresolved. The TCR comes from an adult with an advanced solid tumor such as melanoma, head and neck, liver or kidney cancer. The specimen was CD4+ or CD8+ T cells sorted from blood, collected in a trial of the OX40 agonist ivuxolimab. The CDR3 region is CASSSQQNNYGYTF. The CDR3 coding sequence is TGTGCCAGCAGCTCCCAGCAAAATAACTATGGCTACACCTTC.